A selection of T cell receptor beta chains follows, all from one sample in a study of T cell responses to AZD1222 COVID-19 vaccine. The repertoire was sequenced with immunoSEQ multiplex PCR; TCRdb's copy has only in-frame clones and lacks some. The sample carries 75,000 to 100,000 clones, roughly 87% recorded once. The sample in question was peripheral blood, obtained on day 0 of AZD1222 vaccination. These receptors were collected from an adult in good health. Both conserved end residues are part of each CDR3. The D gene is left open where the match is weak. Part of the rows lack a size; the others show once, few, many or a class for expanded clones.

J gene: TRBJ1-2
clone size: .
V gene: TRBV28
D gene: .
CDR3 DNA: TGTGCCAGCAGTTCACAGGGTCTTAATGGCTACACCTTC
CDR3 protein: CASSSQGLNGYTF

J gene: TRBJ2-7
clone size: once
V gene: TRBV11-3
D gene: TRBD1
CDR3 DNA: TGTGCCAGCAGCTTCGGGACAGCCTACGAGCAGTACTTC
CDR3 protein: CASSFGTAYEQYF

J gene: TRBJ2-3
clone size: .
V gene: TRBV2
D gene: TRBD2
CDR3 DNA: TGTGCCAGCAGTGCTCGGACTAGCGGCACAGATACGCAGTATTTT
CDR3 protein: CASSARTSGTDTQYF

J gene: TRBJ1-1
clone size: .
V gene: TRBV15
D gene: .
CDR3 DNA: TGTGCCACCAGCAGGGAGCTTGTATTGGGGCAGGGCACTGAAGCTTTCTTT
CDR3 protein: CATSRELVLGQGTEAFF

J gene: TRBJ1-1
clone size: once
V gene: TRBV6-5
D gene: .
CDR3 DNA: TGTGCCAGCAGGCCCCTATTAATGAGGACTGAAGCTTTCTTT
CDR3 protein: CASRPLLMRTEAFF

J gene: TRBJ2-1
clone size: .
V gene: TRBV7-6
D gene: .
CDR3 DNA: TGTGCCAGCAGCTTAGCACGGCCGGGTTACAATGAGCAGTTCTTC
CDR3 protein: CASSLARPGYNEQFF

J gene: TRBJ1-2
clone size: once
V gene: TRBV7-2
D gene: TRBD1
CDR3 DNA: TGTGCCAGCAGCTTAGCAGGGGGCCATAATGGCTACACCTTC
CDR3 protein: CASSLAGGHNGYTF

J gene: TRBJ1-1
clone size: .
V gene: TRBV27
D gene: .
CDR3 DNA: TGTGCCAGCAGTTTATCGTCAGGGGCGATGAACACTGAAGCTTTCTTT
CDR3 protein: CASSLSSGAMNTEAFF

J gene: TRBJ2-4
clone size: .
V gene: TRBV7-2
D gene: TRBD1
CDR3 DNA: TGTGCCAGCAGCTCAGGGACAGTTAAAAACATTCAGTACTTC
CDR3 protein: CASSSGTVKNIQYF

J gene: TRBJ2-5
clone size: .
V gene: TRBV28
D gene: TRBD2
CDR3 DNA: TGTGCCAGCAGTTTAGGGGTAGCGGGGGGACAACAAGAGACCCAGTACTTC
CDR3 protein: CASSLGVAGGQQETQYF

J gene: TRBJ1-5
clone size: .
V gene: TRBV6-2/TRBV6-3
D gene: .
CDR3 DNA: TGTGCCAGCAGTCTTTCACGGGGGGACGTCCCCAAATGGAGGCAGCCCCAGCATTTT
CDR3 protein: CASSLSRGDVPKWRQPQHF

J gene: TRBJ1-4
clone size: .
V gene: TRBV11-2
D gene: .
CDR3 DNA: TGTGCCAGCAGCTTAGGTGGCAGGAATGAAAAACTGTTTTTT
CDR3 protein: CASSLGGRNEKLFF

J gene: TRBJ1-1
clone size: .
V gene: TRBV9
D gene: .
CDR3 DNA: TGTGCCAGCAGCCCTTTTGAGGGGAGCACTGAAGCTTTCTTT
CDR3 protein: CASSPFEGSTEAFF

J gene: TRBJ2-2
clone size: .
V gene: TRBV11-3
D gene: .
CDR3 DNA: TGTGCCAGCAGCTTAGATCCCACAGGCACCGGGGAGCTGTTTTTT
CDR3 protein: CASSLDPTGTGELFF

J gene: TRBJ2-2
clone size: .
V gene: TRBV21-1
D gene: .
CDR3 DNA: TGTGCCAGCAGCAGAACAATCACCGGGGAGCTGTTTTTT
CDR3 protein: CASSRTITGELFF

J gene: TRBJ1-2
clone size: .
V gene: TRBV27
D gene: .
CDR3 DNA: TGTGCCAGCAGTTTCAAGGTGGGAAACTATGGCTACACCTTC
CDR3 protein: CASSFKVGNYGYTF

J gene: TRBJ1-5
clone size: once
V gene: TRBV2
D gene: .
CDR3 DNA: TGTGCCAGCAGTGACCCGGCTTCCATAGGGGATAGCAATCAGCCCCAGCATTTT
CDR3 protein: CASSDPASIGDSNQPQHF

J gene: TRBJ1-5
clone size: .
V gene: TRBV28
D gene: .
CDR3 DNA: TGTGCCAGCAGTTTCTGGGCCCTAAAAAATCAGCCCCAGCATTTT
CDR3 protein: CASSFWALKNQPQHF

J gene: TRBJ1-1
clone size: .
V gene: TRBV6-5
D gene: .
CDR3 DNA: TGTGCCAGCAGAGGGGGCACTGAAGCTTTCTTT
CDR3 protein: CASRGGTEAFF

J gene: TRBJ2-5
clone size: .
V gene: TRBV9
D gene: .
CDR3 DNA: TGTGCCAGCAGTCTACAGGTTTTCGGAGGTCAAGAGACCCAGTACTTC
CDR3 protein: CASSLQVFGGQETQYF

J gene: TRBJ1-2
clone size: .
V gene: TRBV5-6
D gene: TRBD1
CDR3 DNA: TGTGCCAGCAGCCTGCCACAGGGGCAAGTCTATGGCTACACCTTC
CDR3 protein: CASSLPQGQVYGYTF

J gene: TRBJ2-1
clone size: once
V gene: TRBV11-2
D gene: TRBD2
CDR3 DNA: TGTGCCAGCAGCTCCGGGGCGGGGGGATTTTTCAATGAGCAGTTCTTC
CDR3 protein: CASSSGAGGFFNEQFF

J gene: TRBJ1-2
clone size: .
V gene: TRBV6-5
D gene: .
CDR3 DNA: TGTGCCAGCAGTTATACCCAGGGGTTTGGCTACACCTTC
CDR3 protein: CASSYTQGFGYTF

J gene: TRBJ1-1
clone size: .
V gene: TRBV18
D gene: .
CDR3 DNA: TGTGCCAGCTCTTACATTACAGAGAACACTGAAGCTTTCTTT
CDR3 protein: CASSYITENTEAFF

J gene: TRBJ1-4
clone size: .
V gene: TRBV6-5
D gene: TRBD1
CDR3 DNA: TGTGCCAGCAGTTCCATAACAGGGGGGATGGGAAAACTGTTTTTT
CDR3 protein: CASSSITGGMGKLFF

J gene: TRBJ1-3
clone size: .
V gene: TRBV20-1
D gene: TRBD1
CDR3 DNA: TGCAGTGCTAGTTTGGGACAGGGATCTGGTAACACCATATATTTT
CDR3 protein: CSASLGQGSGNTIYF

J gene: TRBJ2-7
clone size: once
V gene: TRBV7-8
D gene: .
CDR3 DNA: TGTGCCAGCAGCTTAGCGGGTAGGATCTCCTACGAGCAGTACTTC
CDR3 protein: CASSLAGRISYEQYF

J gene: TRBJ2-1
clone size: .
V gene: TRBV7-6
D gene: TRBD2
CDR3 DNA: TGTGCCAGCAGCGTGACTAGCGGGGGGCGAAATGAGCAGTTCTTC
CDR3 protein: CASSVTSGGRNEQFF

J gene: TRBJ1-1
clone size: .
V gene: TRBV14
D gene: .
CDR3 DNA: TGTGCCAGCAGCCAACCCTTCGAACGGGGGGGGAACACTGAAGCTTTCTTT
CDR3 protein: CASSQPFERGGNTEAFF

J gene: TRBJ2-2
clone size: .
V gene: TRBV9
D gene: .
CDR3 DNA: TGTGCCAGCAGCGCCAGGGTTTACACCGGGGAGCTGTTTTTT
CDR3 protein: CASSARVYTGELFF

J gene: TRBJ1-4
clone size: .
V gene: TRBV5-4
D gene: .
CDR3 DNA: TGTGCCAGCAGCCCGGGTGCAACTAATGAAAAACTGTTTTTT
CDR3 protein: CASSPGATNEKLFF

J gene: TRBJ1-2
clone size: .
V gene: TRBV29-1
D gene: TRBD1
CDR3 DNA: TGCAGCGTTGAAGATTTTAACAGGGGGTCCTATGGCTACACCTTC
CDR3 protein: CSVEDFNRGSYGYTF

J gene: TRBJ2-1
clone size: .
V gene: TRBV7-8
D gene: TRBD2
CDR3 DNA: TGTGCCAGCAGCCTGCGGACTAGCGGGGGGTCTGAGCAGTTCTTC
CDR3 protein: CASSLRTSGGSEQFF

J gene: TRBJ2-7
clone size: .
V gene: TRBV10-3
D gene: .
CDR3 DNA: TGTGCCATCAGTGAGTCGAGGGGGGACTACGAGCAGTACTTC
CDR3 protein: CAISESRGDYEQYF

J gene: TRBJ1-1
clone size: .
V gene: TRBV2
D gene: TRBD1
CDR3 DNA: TGTGCCAGCAGTTCACAGACAGGGGGCACTGAAGCTTTCTTT
CDR3 protein: CASSSQTGGTEAFF

J gene: TRBJ2-2
clone size: .
V gene: TRBV19
D gene: TRBD1
CDR3 DNA: TGTGCCAGTACCCAAGGACAGGGGTTTCCCGGGGAGCTGTTTTTT
CDR3 protein: CASTQGQGFPGELFF

J gene: TRBJ1-2
clone size: .
V gene: TRBV29-1
D gene: TRBD1
CDR3 DNA: TGCAGCGCAGGGACAGGGAATGGCTACACCTTC
CDR3 protein: CSAGTGNGYTF

J gene: TRBJ2-6
clone size: .
V gene: TRBV28
D gene: .
CDR3 DNA: TGTGCCAGCAGCTCGCCGGCCCTAGACGGGCCCGGGGCCAACGTCCTGACTTTC
CDR3 protein: CASSSPALDGPGANVLTF

J gene: TRBJ1-1
clone size: .
V gene: TRBV15
D gene: .
CDR3 DNA: TGTGCCACCAGCAGATGGTTGAACACTGAAGCTTTCTTT
CDR3 protein: CATSRWLNTEAFF

J gene: TRBJ1-2
clone size: .
V gene: TRBV27
D gene: TRBD1
CDR3 DNA: TGTGCCAGCAGTGCCGCAGGGGGGGAGGTTGGCTACACCTTC
CDR3 protein: CASSAAGGEVGYTF

J gene: TRBJ2-3
clone size: .
V gene: TRBV29-1
D gene: .
CDR3 DNA: TGCAGCAACGGGCCTAGCAGAGATACGCAGTATTTT
CDR3 protein: CSNGPSRDTQYF

J gene: TRBJ2-3
clone size: few
V gene: TRBV5-1
D gene: TRBD2
CDR3 DNA: TGCGCCAGCAGCCCTCTCTCTCTAGCGGGGGTTACAGATACGCAGTATTTT
CDR3 protein: CASSPLSLAGVTDTQYF

J gene: TRBJ2-3
clone size: once
V gene: TRBV7-3
D gene: .
CDR3 DNA: TGTGCCAGCAGCTTGTCCGGCGCTACAGATACGCAGTATTTT
CDR3 protein: CASSLSGATDTQYF

J gene: TRBJ2-4
clone size: .
V gene: TRBV11-2
D gene: .
CDR3 DNA: TGTGCCAGCAGCTTAGAGGCGTTAGCCAAAAACATTCAGTACTTC
CDR3 protein: CASSLEALAKNIQYF

J gene: TRBJ2-7
clone size: .
V gene: TRBV6-6
D gene: TRBD1
CDR3 DNA: TGTGCCAGCAGTTCCTCCACAGGGGCGACCTGGGAGCAGTACTTC
CDR3 protein: CASSSSTGATWEQYF

J gene: TRBJ1-2
clone size: .
V gene: TRBV6-2/TRBV6-3
D gene: TRBD1
CDR3 DNA: TGTGCCAGCAGTTATAAGACAGGGGTATATGGCTACACCTTC
CDR3 protein: CASSYKTGVYGYTF

J gene: TRBJ2-7
clone size: .
V gene: TRBV9
D gene: TRBD1
CDR3 DNA: TGTGCCAGCGGGGGACAGGGAGCCTACGAGCAGTACTTC
CDR3 protein: CASGGQGAYEQYF

J gene: TRBJ1-3
clone size: few
V gene: TRBV7-3
D gene: TRBD1
CDR3 DNA: TGTGCCAGCAGCTTTACAGGGGGTGGAAACACCATATATTTT
CDR3 protein: CASSFTGGGNTIYF

J gene: TRBJ2-2
clone size: .
V gene: TRBV7-9
D gene: TRBD2
CDR3 DNA: TGTGCCAGCAGCTCCGGGACTAGCGGGGACACCGGGGAGCTGTTTTTT
CDR3 protein: CASSSGTSGDTGELFF

J gene: TRBJ1-1
clone size: .
V gene: TRBV7-3
D gene: .
CDR3 DNA: TGTGCCAGCAGCTTGGGGGGGCCTGGCACTGAAGCTTTCTTT
CDR3 protein: CASSLGGPGTEAFF

J gene: TRBJ2-1
clone size: .
V gene: TRBV4-2
D gene: .
CDR3 DNA: TGTGCCAGCAGCCAAGATCAGGGGGGAGCGACTGGCTACAATGAGCAGTTCTTC
CDR3 protein: CASSQDQGGATGYNEQFF

J gene: TRBJ1-2
clone size: few
V gene: TRBV6-5
D gene: TRBD1
CDR3 DNA: TGTGCCAGCAGTTACCTACAGGGGGCAGATGGCTACACCTTC
CDR3 protein: CASSYLQGADGYTF

J gene: TRBJ2-3
clone size: .
V gene: TRBV5-1
D gene: .
CDR3 DNA: TGCGCCAGCAGCGTCCCGGCGAGCACAGATACGCAGTATTTT
CDR3 protein: CASSVPASTDTQYF

J gene: TRBJ1-2
clone size: .
V gene: TRBV6-5
D gene: .
CDR3 DNA: TGTGCCAGCAGTTACTCGAGGACATTTGGCTACACCTTC
CDR3 protein: CASSYSRTFGYTF

J gene: TRBJ2-3
clone size: .
V gene: TRBV7-3
D gene: .
CDR3 DNA: TGTGCCAGCAGCCCGTTTCTTGGTGCAGATACGCAGTATTTT
CDR3 protein: CASSPFLGADTQYF

J gene: TRBJ1-2
clone size: .
V gene: TRBV28
D gene: .
CDR3 DNA: TGTGCCAGCAGTTTATCGGCGGGGATCTATGGCTACACCTTC
CDR3 protein: CASSLSAGIYGYTF

J gene: TRBJ1-1
clone size: .
V gene: TRBV18
D gene: TRBD1
CDR3 DNA: TGTGCCAGCTCACCGGGACAGGGGCCTGAGAACACTGAAGCTTTCTTT
CDR3 protein: CASSPGQGPENTEAFF

J gene: TRBJ1-6
clone size: .
V gene: TRBV9
D gene: .
CDR3 DNA: TGTGCCAGCACCCCCGGGGATAATTCACCCCTCCACTTT
CDR3 protein: CASTPGDNSPLHF

J gene: TRBJ2-1
clone size: once
V gene: TRBV13
D gene: TRBD2
CDR3 DNA: TGTGCCAGCAGCTCCAAACTAGCGGGGGGGTCCTACAATGAGCAGTTCTTC
CDR3 protein: CASSSKLAGGSYNEQFF